The 31 T cell receptor beta chains in this list originate from one sample, sequenced in a study of OX40 agonist ivuxolimab in advanced cancers. The data were produced by immunoSEQ multiplex PCR, yet TCRdb's version contains in-frame clones alone and is incomplete. Of about 94,000 clones in the sample, around 94% were seen once. The sequences come from CD4+ or CD8+ T cells sorted from blood, collected in a trial of the OX40 agonist ivuxolimab. These receptor sequences come from an adult with an advanced solid tumor such as melanoma, head and neck, liver or kidney cancer.

This chain links TRBV6-5 with TRBJ1-2, with 7 bases identical to TRBD1. There are 13 residues in the CDR3. V lost 5 bases to trimming and J lost 8 bases; unmatched junction nucleotides: 8. Per germline, CDR1 MNHEY and CDR2 SVGAGI. CDR3 in amino acids: CASSRQGVWGYTF. As DNA, the CDR3 is TGTGCCAGCAGTCGACAGGGAGTATGGGGCTACACCTTC.

The chain carries TRBV19 and TRBJ2-5; 9 bases line up with TRBD1. V lost 9 bases and J lost 5; bases outside the gene matches: 19. The germline V gene has CDR1 LNHDA and CDR2 SQIVND (reference sequence). This CDR3 region has 17 residues. CDR3: CARGPWTGDPLGETQYF. DNA for the CDR3: TGTGCCAGAGGGCCCTGGACAGGGGACCCCTTGGGGGAGACCCAGTACTTC.

This chain connects TRBV5-4 to TRBJ2-5; TRBD1 or TRBD2 may be the D gene (7 bases each). Trimming removed 4 bases from V and 5 bases from J, with 15 bases in between. Germline V lookup: CDR1 SGHNT, CDR2 YYREEE (reference sequence). The CDR3 totals 14 residues. In DNA form, the CDR3 reads TGTGCCAGCAGCGTTACCCAGGGGGGGGAGACCCAGTACTTC. This sequence encodes CASSVTQGGETQYF. The whole variable domain, remainder taken from reference TRBV5-4 and TRBJ2-5, is ETGVTQSPTHLIKTRGQQVTLRCSSQSGHNTVSWYQQALGQGPQFIFQYYREEENGRGNFPPRFSGLQFPNYSSELNVNALELDDSALYLCASSVTQGGETQYFGPGTRLLVL.

The rearrangement links TRBV19 to TRBJ1-3; D not certain. This CDR3 comprises 13 residues. V lost 6 bases to trimming and J lost 2 bases, with 8 bases between them. Germline CDR1 and CDR2: LNHDA and SQIVND (reference sequence). In nucleotides, the CDR3 is TGTGCCAGTAGCGAGGCCCCTGGAAACACCATATATTTT. Its translation: CASSEAPGNTIYF.

The chain combines TRBV10-3 with TRBJ1-3; TRBD1 might be the D (6 bases). The CDR3 has 15 residues. The germline V gene encodes CDR1 ENHRY and CDR2 SYGVKD. V was clipped by 3 bases and J by 0 bases, with 9 bases between them. The CDR3 nucleotides are TGTGCCATCAGTGACCTACAGGGCTCTGGAAACACCATATATTTT. Residues: CAISDLQGSGNTIYF.

This clone came up once. The V call is TRBV10-2, the J call TRBJ1-2; D ambiguous. The V end lost 4 bases, the J end lost 7 bases, and 19 bases lay between the germline ends. The CDR3 sequence is 15 residues long. CDR1 and CDR2 (germline): WSHSY, SAAADI. CDR3 loop: CASSGPSTTLSGYTF. The DNA for the CDR3 is TGCGCCAGCAGTGGCCCAAGTACAACTCTTAGTGGCTACACCTTC.

The CDR3 sequence is CASSLTAVNEQFF. DNA of the CDR3: TGTGCCAGCAGCTTAACGGCGGTAAATGAGCAGTTCTTC. V and J are TRBV7-3 and TRBJ2-1; D gene ambiguous. CDR1 and CDR2 from the germline V gene are SGHTA and FQGTGA. V lost 0 bases, J lost 7 bases, and 7 bases lay in between. CDR3 length: 13 residues. Supplemented by reference TRBV7-3 and TRBJ2-1, the full variable domain reads GAGVSQTPSNKVTEKGKYVELRCDPISGHTALYWYRQSLGQGPEFLIYFQGTGAADDSGLPNDRFFAVRPEGSVSTLKIQRTERGDSAVYLCASSLTAVNEQFFGPGTRLTVL.

The gene calls are TRBV29-1 and TRBJ1-2; D is unresolved. CDR1 is SQVTM, CDR2 ANQGSEA, per germline. This CDR3 is 11 amino acids long. Between the trimmed V and J ends, which lost 8 bases and 4 bases, there was a span of 11 bases. The CDR3 bases are TGCAGCACCTACACCACCTATGGCTACACCTTC. Protein product: CSTYTTYGYTF.

The rearrangement links TRBV7-3 to TRBJ2-1; TRBD2 matches 11 bases. This CDR3 contains 15 residues. Germline V gene sequence: CDR1 SGHTA, CDR2 FQGTGA. V trimming: 4 bases; J trimming: 8 bases; junction bases outside the gene matches: 7. The CDR3 sequence: CASSSVAGGRDEQFF. CDR3 DNA sequence: TGTGCCAGCAGCTCGGTAGCGGGAGGGAGGGATGAGCAGTTCTTC. Full variable domain (remainder filled in from reference TRBV7-3 and TRBJ2-1): GAGVSQTPSNKVTEKGKYVELRCDPISGHTALYWYRQSLGQGPEFLIYFQGTGAADDSGLPNDRFFAVRPEGSVSTLKIQRTERGDSAVYLCASSSVAGGRDEQFFGPGTRLTVL.

The V and J genes are TRBV19 and TRBJ2-2, with TRBD1 identical over 7 bases. The V and J ends lost 6 bases and 7 bases, in that order; junction bases with no gene match: 14. The CDR3 length is 16 residues. Per the germline V gene, CDR1 is LNHDA and CDR2 is SQIVND (reference sequence). The CDR3 spells CASSPTGGQAIGELFF. CDR3 bases: TGTGCCAGTAGCCCCACCGGCGGACAGGCGATCGGGGAGCTGTTTTTT.

The J gene is TRBJ1-1, the V gene TRBV7-2; D gene uncertain. V was shortened by 2 bases and J by 0 bases, with 13 bases between the two germline ends. The germline V gene encodes CDR1 SGHTA and CDR2 FQGNSA. The CDR3 is made up of 16 amino acids. CDR3 nucleotides: TGTGCCAGCAGCTTATTGGGAGCAGCCTTGAACACTGAAGCTTTCTTT. Translated: CASSLLGAALNTEAFF.

The V and J genes are TRBV29-1 and TRBJ2-7; TRBD2 might be the D (6 bases). The V gene's germline CDR1 is SQVTM and CDR2 ANQGSEA. The CDR3 has 15 residues. Trimming shortened V by 2 bases and J by 2 bases, and 16 bases separated the two germline ends. The CDR3 spells CSVEPLTGSAYEQYF. CDR3 DNA sequence: TGCAGCGTTGAACCTCTTACCGGGAGCGCCTACGAGCAGTACTTC.

This clone was seen just once. This chain links TRBV7-8 with TRBJ2-7; 8 bases map to TRBD2. Germline V lookup: CDR1 SGHVS, CDR2 FQNEAQ. This CDR3 has 14 residues. V was pared by 3 bases and J by 2 bases, with 3 bases of the junction left unmatched. CDR3 residues: CASSFSGTPYEQYF. The CDR3 DNA sequence: TGTGCCAGCAGCTTTAGCGGGACCCCCTACGAGCAGTACTTC.

The chain joins TRBV7-9 to TRBJ1-4; the D gene is possibly TRBD1 (6 bases). The CDR3 is made up of 16 amino acids. Trimming left V 5 bases short and J 2 bases short, with 15 bases between. From germline, CDR1 is SEHNR and CDR2 FQNEAQ (reference sequence). This CDR3 reads CASSPGTMGTNEKLFF. The CDR3 DNA reads TGTGCCAGCAGCCCAGGGACAATGGGGACTAATGAAAAACTGTTTTTT.

The gene calls are TRBV18 and TRBJ2-1, with D maybe TRBD1 (6 bases). The length of the CDR3 is 13 residues. V was pared by 1 base and J by 9 bases, with 10 bases between. Looked up from germline, CDR1 is KGHSH and CDR2 is LQKENI. CDR3: CASSPQDRGEQFF. As DNA, the CDR3 is TGTGCCAGCTCACCACAGGACAGAGGTGAGCAGTTCTTC.

V and J are TRBV7-8 and TRBJ2-1; possible D gene TRBD2, 6 bases. Trimming shortened V by 4 bases and J by 3 bases, and 13 bases separated the two germline ends. The germline V gene has CDR1 SGHVS and CDR2 FQNEAQ. The CDR3 covers 15 residues. The CDR3 loop reads CASSYPTRLYNEQFF. DNA for the CDR3: TGTGCCAGCAGCTACCCGACTAGGCTCTACAATGAGCAGTTCTTC.

J is TRBJ2-2 and V is TRBV5-1; D is uncertain. The CDR3 sequence is 15 residues long. Per germline, CDR1 SGHRS and CDR2 YFSETQ. Trimming removed 2 bases from V and 0 bases from J, with 8 bases in between. The CDR3 sequence is CASSFDGPNTGELFF. The CDR3 region has the DNA TGCGCCAGCAGCTTTGACGGTCCGAACACCGGGGAGCTGTTTTTT.

J is TRBJ2-2 and V is TRBV27; 9 positions agree with TRBD2. V was pared by 2 bases and J by 8 bases, with 6 bases of the junction left unmatched. The length of the CDR3 is 15 residues. CDR1 is MNHEY, CDR2 SMNVEV, per germline (reference sequence). CDR3 DNA: TGTGCCAGCAGTTTAATGGCTAGCGGGATAGGGGAGCTGTTTTTT. It specifies CASSLMASGIGELFF.

The chain joins TRBV11-2 to TRBJ1-1, with D perhaps TRBD1 (6 bases). The CDR3 spans 14 residues. V was trimmed by 6 bases and J by 1 base, leaving 12 bases between them. CDR1 is SGHAT and CDR2 is FQNNGV in the germline V gene. The DNA of the CDR3 is TGTGCCAGCAGTTCCCGGGGGGCGAACACTGAAGCTTTCTTT. This encodes CASSSRGANTEAFF.

The CDR3: CASSLETVRFF. Written as DNA, the CDR3 is TGCGCCAGCAGCTTGGAAACGGTTCGGTTCTTC. The chain is built from TRBV5-1 and TRBJ2-1; D not resolved. The V end was cut by 0 bases, the J end by 15 bases, with 10 bases between. The CDR3 loop spans 11 amino acids. Germline assignment: CDR1 SGHRS and CDR2 YFSETQ.

The V and J genes are TRBV6-6 and TRBJ2-7; TRBD1 matches at 10 bases. Per the germline V gene, CDR1 is MNHNY and CDR2 is SVGAGI (reference sequence). The CDR3 runs 16 residues. V trimming: 1 base; J trimming: 1 base; junction bases outside the gene matches: 4. The CDR3 coding sequence is TGTGCCAGCAGTTACTTCGGGGGACAGGGGTCCTACGAGCAGTACTTC. It yields the protein CASSYFGGQGSYEQYF.

The chain recombines TRBV27 with TRBJ2-2; TRBD1 agrees at 10 bases. J gave up 0 bases and V 5 bases, and 9 bases lay outside the gene matches. This CDR3 region has 18 residues. The germline V gene has CDR1 MNHEY and CDR2 SMNVEV (reference sequence). The CDR3 DNA reads as TGTGCCAGCAGTACTTTTCCGGGGACAGGGGCGAACACCGGGGAGCTGTTTTTT. This sequence encodes CASSTFPGTGANTGELFF.

This clone was seen only once. The V gene is TRBV21-1, the J gene TRBJ1-1; the D segment call TRBD1 is taken from the table without a DNA check. TRBV21-1 is labeled a pseudogene. The CDR3 spans 18 residues. The CDR3 here is CASSSRPDRDHDYTEAFF. CDR3 nucleotides: TGTGCCAGCAGCTCACGCCCGGACAGGGACCATGATTACACTGAAGCTTTCTTT.

This sequence joins TRBV7-9 and TRBJ2-1, with TRBD1 as a possible D gene (6 bases). The ends were cut back, 5 bases at V and 1 base at J, with 15 bases in the middle. This CDR3 spans 16 amino acids. The germline V gene encodes CDR1 SEHNR and CDR2 FQNEAQ (reference sequence). The DNA of the CDR3 is TGTGCCAGCAGCCACACTGGACAGAGATCCTACAATGAGCAGTTCTTC. Residues: CASSHTGQRSYNEQFF. Full variable domain (remainder filled in from reference TRBV7-9 and TRBJ2-1): DTGVSQNPRHKITKRGQNVTFRCDPISEHNRLYWYRQTLGQGPEFLTYFQNEAQLEKSRLLSDRFSAERPKGSFSTLEIQRTEQGDSAMYLCASSHTGQRSYNEQFFGPGTRLTVL.

This clone was recorded once. V gene TRBV9 combines with J gene TRBJ1-5, with D tentatively TRBD1 (5 bases). The CDR3 sequence is 15 residues long. Germline V gene data show CDR1 as SGDLS and CDR2 as YYNGEE. The V end was cut by 0 bases, the J end by 8 bases, with 15 bases between. CDR3 amino acids: CASSVAEGRGEPQHF. CDR3 DNA: TGTGCCAGCAGCGTAGCTGAGGGGCGCGGGGAGCCCCAGCATTTT.

This sequence joins TRBV11-1 and TRBJ1-1, with D unclear. The CDR3 length is 15 residues. V lost 4 bases to trimming and J lost 1 base, with 13 bases between them. Per the germline V gene, CDR1 is SGHAT and CDR2 is FQDESV (reference sequence). CDR3 loop: CASSSHRTANTEAFF. In nucleotides, the CDR3 is TGTGCCAGCAGCTCTCATCGGACGGCGAACACTGAAGCTTTCTTT. The complete variable domain, with remaining parts taken from reference TRBV11-1 and TRBJ1-1, reads EAEVAQSPRYKITEKSQAVAFWCDPISGHATLYWYRQILGQGPELLVQFQDESVVDDSQLPKDRFSAERLKGVDSTLKIQPAELGDSAMYLCASSSHRTANTEAFFGQGTRLTVV.

DNA for the CDR3: TGTGCCAGTCAGGGCGTTGCAACTAATGAAAAACTGTTTTTT. It encodes CASQGVATNEKLFF. The chain uses TRBV19 and TRBJ1-4; the D gene is possibly TRBD1 (5 bases). With 8 bases removed from V and 0 bases from J, the gap between germline ends came to 10 bases. The germline V gene encodes CDR1 LNHDA and CDR2 SQIVND (reference sequence). There are 14 residues in the CDR3.

This clone was counted once. CDR3 nucleotide sequence: TGTGCCAGCAGCTTTGTTGTAGCGGTGACCACAGATACGCAGTATTTT. This codes for CASSFVVAVTTDTQYF. The chain links TRBV11-2 to TRBJ2-3; a possible D gene is TRBD2 (6 bases). CDR3 length equals 16 residues. CDR1 SGHAT and CDR2 FQNNGV come from the germline V gene. Trimming cost V 3 bases and J 2 bases, with 15 bases left between them. Together with reference TRBV11-2 and TRBJ2-3, the CDR3 gives the full variable domain: EAGVAQSPRYKIIEKRQSVAFWCNPISGHATLYWYQQILGQGPKLLIQFQNNGVVDDSQLPKDRFSAERLKGVDSTLKIQPAKLEDSAVYLCASSFVVAVTTDTQYFGPGTRLTVL.

This sequence joins TRBV19 and TRBJ2-7; 9 nucleotides line up with TRBD2. This CDR3 has 14 amino acids. Trimming at V came to 9 bases and at J to 1 base, leaving 7 bases not matched to a gene. CDR1 LNHDA and CDR2 SQIVND come from the germline V gene (reference sequence). The CDR3 sequence: CASTPAGGSYEQYF. The CDR3 nucleotides are TGTGCCAGCACCCCAGCGGGAGGTTCCTACGAGCAGTACTTC.

The V call is TRBV2, the J call TRBJ2-7; no reliable D call. Germline CDR1 is SNHLY and CDR2 is FYNNEI. CDR3 length: 12 residues. The V gene lost 6 bases and the J gene lost 2 bases, with 8 bases spanning the gap. The CDR3 region has the DNA TGTGCCAGCAGAATCGGTCCCTACGAGCAGTACTTC. Its protein is CASRIGPYEQYF.

The chain is built from TRBV18 and TRBJ2-2; 7 bases line up with TRBD2. Trimming cost V 3 bases and J 0 bases; bases outside gene matches: 4. This CDR3 spans 16 amino acids. CDR1 and CDR2 from the germline V gene are KGHSH and LQKENI. The CDR3 DNA is TGTGCCAGCTCACCCAGCGGGACCTCGAACACCGGGGAGCTGTTTTTT. This translates into CASSPSGTSNTGELFF.